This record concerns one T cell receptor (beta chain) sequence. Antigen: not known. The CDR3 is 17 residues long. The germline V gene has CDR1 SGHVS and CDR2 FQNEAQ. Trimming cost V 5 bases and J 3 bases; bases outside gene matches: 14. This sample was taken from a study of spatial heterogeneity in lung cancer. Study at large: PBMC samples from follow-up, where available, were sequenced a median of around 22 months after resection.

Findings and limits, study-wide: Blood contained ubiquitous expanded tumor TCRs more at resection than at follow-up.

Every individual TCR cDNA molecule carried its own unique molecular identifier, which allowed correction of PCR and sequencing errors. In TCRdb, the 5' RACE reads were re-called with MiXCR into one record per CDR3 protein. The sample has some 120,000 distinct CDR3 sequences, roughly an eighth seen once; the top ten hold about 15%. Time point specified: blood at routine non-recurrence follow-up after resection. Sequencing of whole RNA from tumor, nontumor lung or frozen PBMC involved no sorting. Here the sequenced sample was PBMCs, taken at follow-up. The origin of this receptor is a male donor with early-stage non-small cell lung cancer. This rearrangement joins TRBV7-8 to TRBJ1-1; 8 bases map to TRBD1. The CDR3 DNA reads TGTGCCAGCAGCGTCCGAGGAGGACAGGGTTTTTACACTGAAGCTTTCTTT. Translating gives CASSVRGGQGFYTEAFF. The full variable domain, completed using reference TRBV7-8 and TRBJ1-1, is GAGVSQSPRYKVAKRGQDVALRCDPISGHVSLFWYQQALGQGPEFLTYFQNEAQLDKSGLPSDRFFAERPEGSVSTLKIQRTQQEDSAVYLCASSVRGGQGFYTEAFFGQGTRLTVV.